Shown below are 31 T cell receptor beta chains from a single sample sequenced in a study of T-cell memory formation after mild COVID-19. One entry per CDR3 protein, called by TCRdb with MiXCR from the 5' RACE reads. The repertoire has approximately 340,000 distinct CDR3 sequences, roughly 15% of them found once; the top ten carry around 24%. Sequencing was performed on PBMCs or a T cell subset sorted from them (not recorded which). The receptors here all came from a man younger than 30 who had mild COVID-19 (a few samples of this study predate the infection). Cell type and time point are not known.

This chain joins TRBV20-1 and TRBJ2-7; D unclear. The CDR3 is 13 residues long. V was shortened by 5 bases and J by 4 bases, with 15 bases between the two germline ends. Germline CDR1 is DFQATT and CDR2 is SNEGSKA (reference sequence). The CDR3 region has the DNA TGCAGTGCTTCCGGTGGGGTCGGGTACGAGCAGTACTTC. This gives the protein CSASGGVGYEQYF.

The table lists this clonotype with a few counts. The chain combines TRBV6-1 with TRBJ1-2; TRBD1 might be the D (6 bases). The CDR3 has 15 residues. Between the trimmed V and J ends, which lost 1 base and 6 bases, there was a span of 15 bases. CDR1 is MNHNS and CDR2 is SASEGT in the germline V gene. The CDR3 DNA reads TGTGCCAGCAGTGAAGTTCTTACAGGGACGGATGGCTACACCTTC. This codes for CASSEVLTGTDGYTF.

Many counts were recorded for this clonotype. The gene calls are TRBV7-9 and TRBJ2-5; D may be TRBD2 (6 bases). Germline assignment: CDR1 SEHNR and CDR2 FQNEAQ (reference sequence). There are 14 residues in the CDR3. Trimming took off 5 bases at V and 5 bases at J, with 15 bases between the two ends. As DNA, the CDR3 is TGTGCCAGCAGCCGACGAAGGGCGGGGGAGACCCAGTACTTC. Protein: CASSRRRAGETQYF.

This clonotype was picked up a small number of times. The chain uses TRBV12-3 or TRBV12-4 and TRBJ2-1; 7 positions match TRBD1. V lost 1 base, J lost 8 bases, and 5 bases stayed unmatched. The CDR3 contains 14 residues. CDR3 loop: CASSLEGAADEQFF. Here the CDR3 DNA reads TGTGCCAGCAGTTTAGAGGGGGCAGCCGATGAGCAGTTCTTC.

The chain is built from TRBV5-1 and TRBJ1-2; possible D gene TRBD1, 6 bases. V was trimmed by 4 bases and J by 4 bases, leaving 23 bases between them. Per germline, CDR1 SGHRS and CDR2 YFSETQ. The CDR3 spans 17 residues. This chain's CDR3 is CASSPTGQLPIFYGYTF. In nucleotides, the CDR3 is TGCGCCAGCAGCCCGACTGGACAGCTGCCTATATTCTATGGCTACACCTTC.

V gene TRBV12-3 or TRBV12-4 combines with J gene TRBJ2-1; possibly TRBD2 for D (6 bases). This CDR3 is 15 amino acids long. With 4 bases removed from V and 6 bases from J, the gap between germline ends came to 16 bases. The CDR3 protein is CASSSPGLGVNEQFF. In nucleotides, the CDR3 is TGTGCCAGCAGTTCGCCGGGACTCGGGGTCAATGAGCAGTTCTTC.

There are a few counts of this clonotype. This chain connects TRBV20-1 to TRBJ2-2; no clear D. This CDR3 contains 11 residues. Trimming left V 4 bases short and J 5 bases short, with 5 bases between. CDR1 DFQATT and CDR2 SNEGSKA come from the germline V gene (reference sequence). CDR3 DNA: TGCAGTGCTACCGAGACCGGGGAGCTGTTTTTT. It translates to CSATETGELFF.

This clonotype came up a few times. V gene TRBV20-1 combines with J gene TRBJ1-5, with D tentatively TRBD1 (6 bases). The CDR3 has 14 amino acids. Trimming cost V 6 bases and J 6 bases, with 18 bases left between them. Looked up from germline, CDR1 is DFQATT and CDR2 is SNEGSKA (reference sequence). In DNA, the CDR3 is TGCAGTGCGGCCCGGGACACCTCCCGTCAGCCCCAGCATTTT. This sequence encodes CSAARDTSRQPQHF.

The V and J genes are TRBV3-1 and TRBJ2-7, with D tentatively TRBD2 (6 bases). CDR1 LGHDT and CDR2 YNNKEL come from the germline V gene (reference sequence). Trimming took 4 bases from V and 3 from J, leaving 7 bases between them. CDR3 length equals 12 residues. The CDR3 sequence is CASSRSGYEQYF. The DNA for the CDR3 is TGTGCCAGCAGCCGTAGCGGCTACGAGCAGTACTTC.

This clonotype was picked up a small number of times. J is TRBJ2-7 and V is TRBV5-1, with TRBD2 identical over 7 bases. The J segment lost 3 bases and the V segment lost 4 bases, leaving 13 bases of the junction unmatched. Germline CDR1 and CDR2: SGHRS and YFSETQ. The CDR3 length is 16 residues. For the CDR3, the DNA is TGCGCCAGCAGCATAAACACGGGGGGTTCCCTCTACGAGCAGTACTTC. Its protein product is CASSINTGGSLYEQYF. Drawing the rest from reference TRBV5-1 and TRBJ2-7, the complete variable domain is KAGVTQTPRYLIKTRGQQVTLSCSPISGHRSVSWYQQTPGQGLQFLFEYFSETQRNKGNFPGRFSGRQFSNSRSEMNVSTLELGDSALYLCASSINTGGSLYEQYFGPGTRLTVT.

This chain joins TRBV5-1 and TRBJ2-1, with a possible D match to TRBD2 (7 bases). Germline V gene data show CDR1 as SGHRS and CDR2 as YFSETQ. The CDR3 contains 16 residues. Trimming cost V 7 bases and J 6 bases, with 23 bases left between them. The CDR3 loop reads CASLKARGGESNEQFF. CDR3 nucleotides: TGCGCCAGCCTGAAAGCAAGGGGGGGCGAGAGCAATGAGCAGTTCTTC.

This chain connects TRBV7-2 to TRBJ2-4; D remains unclear. The CDR3 runs to 12 residues. Looked up from germline, CDR1 is SGHTA and CDR2 is FQGNSA. V lost 1 base, J lost 7 bases, and 5 bases lay in between. In DNA form, the CDR3 reads TGTGCCAGCAGCTTAGACTCGAACATTCAGTACTTC. It is translated as CASSLDSNIQYF. Filled out from reference TRBV7-2 and TRBJ2-4, the complete variable domain reads GAGVSQSPSNKVTEKGKDVELRCDPISGHTALYWYRQSLGQGLEFLIYFQGNSAPDKSGLPSDRFSAERTGGSVSTLTIQRTQQEDSAVYLCASSLDSNIQYFGAGTRLSVL.

The genes are TRBV5-6 and TRBJ2-3, with 8 bases identical to TRBD2. Trimming cost V 4 bases and J 6 bases; bases outside gene matches: 7. Germline CDR1 is SGHDT and CDR2 is YYEEEE. CDR3 length: 14 residues. In DNA, the CDR3 is TGTGCCAGCAGCGTGGGGACTAGATTTGATACGCAGTATTTT. Translating gives CASSVGTRFDTQYF.

The V call is TRBV12-3 or TRBV12-4, the J call TRBJ2-1; D might be TRBD2 (6 bases). Deletions cut 5 bases from V and 0 bases from J, with 14 bases between. This CDR3 has 16 amino acids. CDR3 coding DNA: TGTGCCAGCAGTCCCTCTGCGGGGAGCTCCTACAATGAGCAGTTCTTC. Encoded protein: CASSPSAGSSYNEQFF.

This clonotype was found a few times. This chain connects TRBV2 to TRBJ2-1; D gene unclear. CDR1 SNHLY and CDR2 FYNNEI come from the germline V gene. V was clipped by 6 bases and J by 8 bases, with 8 bases between them. The CDR3 covers 11 residues. For the CDR3, the DNA is TGTGCCAGCAGGTACGCAGATGAGCAGTTCTTC. Protein: CASRYADEQFF.

This clonotype has ten or more counts. V usage is TRBV7-2 and J usage is TRBJ2-2, with D possibly being TRBD2 (5 bases). The CDR3 length is 12 residues. The V end was cut by 2 bases, the J end by 8 bases, with 6 bases between. The germline V gene has CDR1 SGHTA and CDR2 FQGNSA. The CDR3 DNA is TGTGCCAGCAGCTTACGAGGGGGGGAGCTGTTTTTT. Residues: CASSLRGGELFF.

The rearrangement uses TRBV25-1 and TRBJ1-2, with TRBD1 matching 7 bases. Unmatched junction bases numbered 9, after V lost 6 bases and J lost 8 bases. Germline V gene sequence: CDR1 MGHDK, CDR2 SYGVNS. This CDR3 spans 13 amino acids. This chain's CDR3 is CASSLRTGGGYTF. For the CDR3, the DNA is TGTGCCAGCAGCCTCAGGACAGGCGGGGGCTACACCTTC.

The chain recombines TRBV6-6 with TRBJ1-5; tentatively, D is TRBD1 (5 bases). Germline V gives CDR1 MNHNY, CDR2 SVGAGI (reference sequence). V lost 6 bases and J lost 1, with 13 bases in between. This CDR3 spans 15 amino acids. CDR3 residues: CASSFDQGSNQPQHF. The CDR3 region has the DNA TGTGCCAGCAGCTTCGATCAGGGAAGCAATCAGCCCCAGCATTTT.

This clonotype was seen many times. The chain has TRBV29-1 and TRBJ2-7, with 10 bases matching TRBD2. Germline trimming cut 7 bases from V and 4 bases from J; bases unmatched to any gene: 10. The germline V gene has CDR1 SQVTM and CDR2 ANQGSEA. The CDR3 runs to 14 residues. CDR3 sequence reads: CSGRNSGGSYEQYF. CDR3 sequence (DNA): TGCAGCGGCCGGAATAGCGGGGGGTCTTACGAGCAGTACTTC.

This clonotype was observed a few times. V gene TRBV7-9 combines with J gene TRBJ2-5, with TRBD2 as a possible D gene (6 bases). Germline V gene data show CDR1 as SEHNR and CDR2 as FQNEAQ (reference sequence). The CDR3 covers 12 residues. V lost 6 bases, J lost 5 bases, and 10 bases lay in between. DNA for the CDR3: TGTGCCAGCAGGCCTGCGGGGGAGACCCAGTACTTC. Amino acid sequence: CASRPAGETQYF.

This clonotype occurred a few times. The V gene is TRBV6-2 or TRBV6-3, the J gene TRBJ2-1, with D maybe TRBD1 (6 bases). Trimming shortened V by 2 bases and J by 5 bases, and 16 bases separated the two germline ends. Germline V lookup: CDR1 MNHEY, CDR2 SVGEGT. The CDR3 is 16 amino acids. CDR3 DNA sequence: TGTGCCAGCAGTTACACCCGACAGGTTACAAACAATGAGCAGTTCTTC. Translation gives CASSYTRQVTNNEQFF.

The CDR3 loop is CASSLWSGEETQYF. DNA of the CDR3: TGTGCCAGCAGCCTCTGGTCGGGAGAAGAGACCCAGTACTTC. V is TRBV5-4 and J is TRBJ2-5, with D possibly TRBD2 on 6 matching bases. This CDR3 has 14 residues. Germline V CDR1 and CDR2: SGHNT, YYREEE (reference sequence). The germline V and J ends were trimmed by 4 bases and 3 bases, with 13 bases remaining between them.

The chain carries TRBV5-1 and TRBJ1-5; no clear D. CDR3 length: 16 amino acids. Germline V gene data show CDR1 as SGHRS and CDR2 as YFSETQ. The ends were cut back, 0 bases at V and 1 base at J, with 11 bases in the middle. The CDR3 coding sequence is TGCGCCAGCAGCTTGGTCCCCGGGATGAGCAATCAGCCCCAGCATTTT. Encoded protein: CASSLVPGMSNQPQHF.

The rearrangement uses TRBV29-1 and TRBJ2-1; 11 nucleotides agree with TRBD2. CDR3 length equals 15 residues. V trimming: 1 base; J trimming: 8 bases; junction bases outside the gene matches: 7. CDR1 is SQVTM and CDR2 is ANQGSEA in the germline V gene. In nucleotides, the CDR3 is TGCAGCGTTGAAGTCGGAAAACTAGCGGGAGATGAGCAGTTCTTC. It is translated as CSVEVGKLAGDEQFF.

This clonotype was seen only a few times. V is TRBV14 and J is TRBJ1-6; D is unclear. CDR1 and CDR2 (germline): SGHDN, FVKESK. The CDR3 runs to 13 residues. Trimming took off 5 bases at V and 9 bases at J, with 11 bases between the two ends. CDR3 bases: TGTGCCAGCAGCGGTGCCCCAGCTTCACCCCTCCACTTT. This gives the protein CASSGAPASPLHF.

This clonotype occurred a few times. The chain has TRBV19 and TRBJ1-1; D not resolved. The CDR3 has 10 residues. Germline CDR1 reads LNHDA; CDR2 reads SQIVND (reference sequence). V lost 9 bases and J 7 bases, leaving 9 bases between the germline ends. DNA for the CDR3: TGTGCCAGATCAACTGATGAAGCTTTCTTT. Translation gives CARSTDEAFF.

This clonotype has just a few counts. The chain links TRBV29-1 to TRBJ2-6; 7 bases are shared with TRBD1. The CDR3 sequence is 15 residues long. V was pared by 4 bases and J by 4 bases, with 7 bases of the junction left unmatched. Germline CDR1 and CDR2: SQVTM and ANQGSEA. The chain's CDR3 is CSVGQGVQGANVLTF. The CDR3 DNA is TGCAGCGTTGGACAGGGTGTGCAAGGGGCCAACGTCCTGACTTTC.

The chain carries TRBV29-1 and TRBJ2-5; 13 nucleotides match TRBD2. CDR1 SQVTM and CDR2 ANQGSEA come from the germline V gene. V dropped 6 bases and J dropped 0; count of bases not matched to a gene: 4. There are 15 residues in the CDR3. The CDR3 region is CSVVGLAGNQETQYF. CDR3 nucleotides: TGCAGCGTCGTGGGACTAGCGGGGAACCAAGAGACCCAGTACTTC.

This clonotype was observed many times. The J gene is TRBJ2-5, the V gene TRBV5-6, with D hard to call. The germline V and J ends were trimmed by 0 bases and 4 bases, with 7 bases remaining between them. Germline values: CDR1 SGHDT, CDR2 YYEEEE. The length of the CDR3 is 13 residues. CDR3 residues: CASSLEWGETQYF. The DNA of the CDR3 is TGTGCCAGCAGCTTGGAATGGGGAGAGACCCAGTACTTC.

The chain employs TRBV5-1 and TRBJ2-1, with 7 bases matching TRBD2. There are 14 residues in the CDR3. CDR1 and CDR2 from the germline V gene are SGHRS and YFSETQ. The V gene end was trimmed by 4 bases and the J gene end by 5 bases; junction bases not matched to a gene: 6. For the CDR3, the DNA is TGCGCCAGCAGCGTCCGTCGGGGGGACAATGAGCAGTTCTTC. This translates into CASSVRRGDNEQFF.

In its sample, this clonotype was seen a few times. This chain links TRBV4-3 with TRBJ1-2; D gene uncertain. The germline gives CDR1 LGHNA, CDR2 YSLEER. The germline V and J ends were trimmed by 4 bases and 8 bases, with 14 bases remaining between them. This CDR3 is 13 amino acids long. The DNA of the CDR3 is TGCGCCAGCAGCCCCCGGAGGGTGGGGGGCTACACCTTC. Amino acids: CASSPRRVGGYTF.